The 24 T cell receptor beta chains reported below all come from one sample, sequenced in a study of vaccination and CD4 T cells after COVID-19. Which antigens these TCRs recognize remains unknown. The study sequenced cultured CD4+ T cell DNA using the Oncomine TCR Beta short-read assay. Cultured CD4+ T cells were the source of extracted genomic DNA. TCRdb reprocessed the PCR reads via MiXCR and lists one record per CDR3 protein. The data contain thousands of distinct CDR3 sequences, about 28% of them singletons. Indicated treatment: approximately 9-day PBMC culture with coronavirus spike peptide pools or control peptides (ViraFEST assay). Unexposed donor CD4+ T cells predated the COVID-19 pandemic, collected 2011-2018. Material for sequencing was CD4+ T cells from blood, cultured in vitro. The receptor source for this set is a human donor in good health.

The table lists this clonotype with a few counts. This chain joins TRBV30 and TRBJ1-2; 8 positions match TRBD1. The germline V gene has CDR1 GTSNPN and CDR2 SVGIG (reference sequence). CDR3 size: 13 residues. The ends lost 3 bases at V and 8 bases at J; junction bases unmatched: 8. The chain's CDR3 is CAWRLTQGGGYTF. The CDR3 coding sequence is TGTGCCTGGAGGCTAACACAGGGGGGCGGCTACACCTTC.

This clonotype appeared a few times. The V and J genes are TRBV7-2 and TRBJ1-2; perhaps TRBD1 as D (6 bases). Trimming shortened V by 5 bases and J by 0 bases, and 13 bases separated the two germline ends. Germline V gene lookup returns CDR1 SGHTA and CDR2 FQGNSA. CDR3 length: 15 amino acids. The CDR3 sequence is CASSHTGPPNYGYTF. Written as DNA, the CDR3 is TGTGCCAGCAGCCATACAGGGCCTCCTAACTATGGCTACACCTTC.

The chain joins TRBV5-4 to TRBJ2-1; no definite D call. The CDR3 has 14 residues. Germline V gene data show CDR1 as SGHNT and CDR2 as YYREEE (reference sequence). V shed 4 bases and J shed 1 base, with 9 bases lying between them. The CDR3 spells CASSPASSYNEQFF. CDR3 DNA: TGTGCCAGCAGCCCCGCGTCGTCCTACAATGAGCAGTTCTTC. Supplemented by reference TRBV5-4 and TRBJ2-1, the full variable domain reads ETGVTQSPTHLIKTRGQQVTLRCSSQSGHNTVSWYQQALGQGPQFIFQYYREEENGRGNFPPRFSGLQFPNYSSELNVNALELDDSALYLCASSPASSYNEQFFGPGTRLTVL.

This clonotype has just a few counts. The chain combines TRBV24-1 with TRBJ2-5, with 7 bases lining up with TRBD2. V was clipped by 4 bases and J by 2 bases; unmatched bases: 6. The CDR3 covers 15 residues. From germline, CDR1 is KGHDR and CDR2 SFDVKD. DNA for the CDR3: TGTGCCACCAGTGAACCGACTAGCAGTCAAGAGACCCAGTACTTC. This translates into CATSEPTSSQETQYF.

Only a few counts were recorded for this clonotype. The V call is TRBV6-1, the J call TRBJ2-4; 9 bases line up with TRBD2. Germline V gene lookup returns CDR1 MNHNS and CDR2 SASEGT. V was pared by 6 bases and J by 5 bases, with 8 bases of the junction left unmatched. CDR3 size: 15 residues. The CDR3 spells CASSQGLARENIQYF. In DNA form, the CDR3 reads TGTGCCAGCAGCCAGGGACTAGCACGGGAAAACATTCAGTACTTC.

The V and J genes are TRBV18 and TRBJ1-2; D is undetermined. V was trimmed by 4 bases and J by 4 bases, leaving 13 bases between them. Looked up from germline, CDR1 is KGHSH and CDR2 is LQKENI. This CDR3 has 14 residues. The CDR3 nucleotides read TGTGCCAGCTCACTCGGACGCGGAGGCTATGGCTACACCTTC. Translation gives CASSLGRGGYGYTF.

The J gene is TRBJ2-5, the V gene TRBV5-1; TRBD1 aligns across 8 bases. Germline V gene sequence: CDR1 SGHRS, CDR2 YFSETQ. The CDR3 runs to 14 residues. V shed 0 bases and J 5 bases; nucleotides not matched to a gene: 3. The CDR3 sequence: CASSLGQGSETQYF. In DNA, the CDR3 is TGCGCCAGCAGCTTGGGACAGGGGTCGGAGACCCAGTACTTC. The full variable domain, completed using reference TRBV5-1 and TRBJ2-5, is KAGVTQTPRYLIKTRGQQVTLSCSPISGHRSVSWYQQTPGQGLQFLFEYFSETQRNKGNFPGRFSGRQFSNSRSEMNVSTLELGDSALYLCASSLGQGSETQYFGPGTRLLVL.

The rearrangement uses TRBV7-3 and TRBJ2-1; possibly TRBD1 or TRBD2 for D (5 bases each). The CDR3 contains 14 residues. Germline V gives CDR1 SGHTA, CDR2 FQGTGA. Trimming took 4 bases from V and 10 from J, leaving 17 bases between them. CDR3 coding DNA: TGTGCCAGCAGCTCCACGGGACCCCCTGGGGAGCAGTTCTTC. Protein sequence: CASSSTGPPGEQFF.

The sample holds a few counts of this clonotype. The CDR3 reads CASSCPPTGCSPLHF. The CDR3 DNA reads as TGTGCCAGCAGCTGTCCCCCAACAGGGTGCTCACCCCTCCACTTT. The genes are TRBV7-6 and TRBJ1-6; possible D gene TRBD1, 6 bases. CDR1 and CDR2 from the germline V gene are SGHVS and FNYEAQ. CDR3 length equals 15 residues. The ends were cut back, 4 bases at V and 10 bases at J, with 17 bases in the middle.

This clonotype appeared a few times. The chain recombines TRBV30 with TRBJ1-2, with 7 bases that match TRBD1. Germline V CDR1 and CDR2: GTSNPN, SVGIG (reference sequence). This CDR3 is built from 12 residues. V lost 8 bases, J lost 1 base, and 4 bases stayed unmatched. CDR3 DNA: TGTGCCAGGGACAGAATTAACTATGGCTACACCTTC. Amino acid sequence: CARDRINYGYTF.

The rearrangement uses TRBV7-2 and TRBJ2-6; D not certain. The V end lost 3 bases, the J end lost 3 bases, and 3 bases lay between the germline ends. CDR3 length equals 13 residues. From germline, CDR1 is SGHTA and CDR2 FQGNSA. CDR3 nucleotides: TGTGCCAGCAGCTTCCTTGGGGCCAACGTCCTGACTTTC. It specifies CASSFLGANVLTF.

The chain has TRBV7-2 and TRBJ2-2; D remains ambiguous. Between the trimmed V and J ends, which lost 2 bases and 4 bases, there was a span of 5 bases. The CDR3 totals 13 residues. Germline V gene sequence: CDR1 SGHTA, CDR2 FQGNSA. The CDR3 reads CASSLPSTGELFF. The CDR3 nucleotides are TGTGCCAGCAGCTTACCCAGCACCGGGGAGCTGTTTTTT.

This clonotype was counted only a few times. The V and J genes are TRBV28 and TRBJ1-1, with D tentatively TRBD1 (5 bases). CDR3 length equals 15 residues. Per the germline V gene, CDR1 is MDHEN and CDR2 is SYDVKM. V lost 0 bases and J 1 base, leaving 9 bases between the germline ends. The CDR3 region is CASSLWGRPNTEAFF. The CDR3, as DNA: TGTGCCAGCAGTTTATGGGGGCGCCCGAACACTGAAGCTTTCTTT.

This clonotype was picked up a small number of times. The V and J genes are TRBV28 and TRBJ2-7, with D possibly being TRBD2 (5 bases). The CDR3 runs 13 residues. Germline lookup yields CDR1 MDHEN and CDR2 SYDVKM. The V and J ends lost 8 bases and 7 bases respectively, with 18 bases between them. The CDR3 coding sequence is TGTGCCAGCGGGTGGTTACGGGAAAGGGAGCAGTACTTC. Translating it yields CASGWLREREQYF.

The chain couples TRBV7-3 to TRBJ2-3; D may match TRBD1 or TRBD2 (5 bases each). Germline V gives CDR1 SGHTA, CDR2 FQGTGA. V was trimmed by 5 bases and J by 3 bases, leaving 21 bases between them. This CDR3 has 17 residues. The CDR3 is CASSPTGPQILTDTQYF. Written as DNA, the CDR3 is TGTGCCAGCAGCCCGACGGGACCCCAGATACTTACAGATACGCAGTATTTT. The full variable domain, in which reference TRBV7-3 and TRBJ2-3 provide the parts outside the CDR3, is GAGVSQTPSNKVTEKGKYVELRCDPISGHTALYWYRQSLGQGPEFLIYFQGTGAADDSGLPNDRFFAVRPEGSVSTLKIQRTERGDSAVYLCASSPTGPQILTDTQYFGPGTRLTVL.

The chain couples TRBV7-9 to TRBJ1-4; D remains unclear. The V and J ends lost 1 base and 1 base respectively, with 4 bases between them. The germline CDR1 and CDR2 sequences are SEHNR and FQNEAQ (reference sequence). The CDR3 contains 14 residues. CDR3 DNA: TGTGCCAGCAGCTTAGGGCAAACTAATGAAAAACTGTTTTTT. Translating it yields CASSLGQTNEKLFF.

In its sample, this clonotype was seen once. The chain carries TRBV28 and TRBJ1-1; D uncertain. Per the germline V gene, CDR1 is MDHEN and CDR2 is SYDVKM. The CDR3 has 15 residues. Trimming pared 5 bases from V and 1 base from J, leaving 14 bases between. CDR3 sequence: CASSPNGPTNTEAFF. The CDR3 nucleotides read TGTGCCAGCAGTCCGAACGGCCCTACGAACACTGAAGCTTTCTTT.

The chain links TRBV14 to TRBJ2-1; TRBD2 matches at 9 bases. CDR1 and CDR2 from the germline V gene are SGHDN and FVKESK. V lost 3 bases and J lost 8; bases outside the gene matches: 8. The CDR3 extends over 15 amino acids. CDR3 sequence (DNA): TGTGCCAGCAGCCAGACAGCGGGAGGACGGGATGAGCAGTTCTTC. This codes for CASSQTAGGRDEQFF.

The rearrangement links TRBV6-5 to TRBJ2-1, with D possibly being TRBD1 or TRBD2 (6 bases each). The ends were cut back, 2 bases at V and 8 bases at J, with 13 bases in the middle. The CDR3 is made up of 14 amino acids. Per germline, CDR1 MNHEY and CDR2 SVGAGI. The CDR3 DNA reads TGTGCCAGCAGTTACGACGGGGGCAAGGATGAGCAGTTCTTC. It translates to CASSYDGGKDEQFF.

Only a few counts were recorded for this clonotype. DNA of the CDR3: TGCAGTGCTAGAGATCGGAGAGCGGGAGCCGGGGAGCTGTTTTTT. Protein product: CSARDRRAGAGELFF. The chain combines TRBV20-1 with TRBJ2-2; 8 bases align to TRBD2. V trimming: 0 bases; J trimming: 6 bases; junction bases outside the gene matches: 6. The V gene's germline CDR1 is DFQATT and CDR2 SNEGSKA (reference sequence). The CDR3 runs 15 residues.

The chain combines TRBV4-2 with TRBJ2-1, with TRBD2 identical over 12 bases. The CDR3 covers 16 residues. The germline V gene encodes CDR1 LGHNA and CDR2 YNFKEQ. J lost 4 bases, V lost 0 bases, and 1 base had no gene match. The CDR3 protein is CASSQDGTSGYNEQFF. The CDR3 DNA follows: TGTGCCAGCAGCCAAGATGGGACTAGCGGGTACAATGAGCAGTTCTTC.

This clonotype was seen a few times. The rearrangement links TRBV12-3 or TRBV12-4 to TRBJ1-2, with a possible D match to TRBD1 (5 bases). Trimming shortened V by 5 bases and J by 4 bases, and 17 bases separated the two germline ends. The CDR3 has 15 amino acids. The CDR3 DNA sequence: TGTGCCAGCAGTGCCCCGGGGGGAATGTCCTATGGCTACACCTTC. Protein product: CASSAPGGMSYGYTF.

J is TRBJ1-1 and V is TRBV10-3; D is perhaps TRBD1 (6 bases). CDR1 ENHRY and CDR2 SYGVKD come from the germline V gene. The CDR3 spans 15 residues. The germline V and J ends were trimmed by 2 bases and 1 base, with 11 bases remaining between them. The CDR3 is CAISELQGPNTEAFF. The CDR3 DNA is TGTGCCATCAGTGAGCTACAGGGACCGAACACTGAAGCTTTCTTT.

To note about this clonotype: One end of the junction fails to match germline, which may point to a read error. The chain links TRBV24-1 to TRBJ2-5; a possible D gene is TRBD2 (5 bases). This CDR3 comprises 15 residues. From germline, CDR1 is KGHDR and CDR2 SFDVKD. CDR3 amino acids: CATSDPRPGGEAQYF. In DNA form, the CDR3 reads TGTGCCACCAGTGATCCGAGGCCAGGAGGAGAGGCCCAGTACTTC.